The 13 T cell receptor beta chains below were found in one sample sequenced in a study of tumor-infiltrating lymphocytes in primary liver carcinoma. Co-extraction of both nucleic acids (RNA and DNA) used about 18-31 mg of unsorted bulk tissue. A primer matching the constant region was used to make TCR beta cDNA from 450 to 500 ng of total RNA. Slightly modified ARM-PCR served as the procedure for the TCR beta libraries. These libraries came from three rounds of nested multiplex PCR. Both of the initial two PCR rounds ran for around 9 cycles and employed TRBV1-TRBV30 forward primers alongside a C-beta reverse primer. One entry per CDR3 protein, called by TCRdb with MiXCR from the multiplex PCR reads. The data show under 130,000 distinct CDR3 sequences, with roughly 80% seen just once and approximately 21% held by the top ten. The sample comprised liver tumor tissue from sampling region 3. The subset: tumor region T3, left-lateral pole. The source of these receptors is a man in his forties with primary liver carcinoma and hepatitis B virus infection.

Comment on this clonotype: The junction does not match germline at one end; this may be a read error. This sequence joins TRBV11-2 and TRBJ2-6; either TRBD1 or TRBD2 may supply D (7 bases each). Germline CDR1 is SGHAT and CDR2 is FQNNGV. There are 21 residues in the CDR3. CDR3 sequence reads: CASSTGGDRDISLSAANVLTF. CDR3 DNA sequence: TGTGCCAGCAGCACGGGGGGAGACAGGGACATTTCCCTCTCTGCGGCCAACGTCCTGACTTTC.

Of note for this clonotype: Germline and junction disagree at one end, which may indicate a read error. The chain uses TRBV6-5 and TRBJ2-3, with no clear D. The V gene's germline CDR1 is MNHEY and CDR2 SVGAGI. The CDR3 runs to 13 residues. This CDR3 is CTSRIPGPGTQYF. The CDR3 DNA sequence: TGTACCAGCAGAATCCCGGGCCCCGGCACGCAGTATTTT.

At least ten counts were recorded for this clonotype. CDR3 sequence: CASSLRGSGAAFFQETQYF. The CDR3 bases are TGCGCCAGCAGCTTGCGAGGTAGCGGGGCTGCCTTCTTCCAAGAGACCCAGTACTTC. The chain couples TRBV5-1 to TRBJ2-5; 8 positions agree with TRBD2. CDR3 length: 19 amino acids. Germline V lookup: CDR1 SGHRS, CDR2 YFSETQ. V was clipped by 1 base and J by 1 base; unmatched bases: 15.

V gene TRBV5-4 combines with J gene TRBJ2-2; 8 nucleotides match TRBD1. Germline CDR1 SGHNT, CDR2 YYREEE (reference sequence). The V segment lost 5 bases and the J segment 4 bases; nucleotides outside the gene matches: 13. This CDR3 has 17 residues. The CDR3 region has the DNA TGTGCCAGCAGTAAAGTAAGGCTACAGGGGGGCACCGGGGAGCTGTTTTTT. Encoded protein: CASSKVRLQGGTGELFF.

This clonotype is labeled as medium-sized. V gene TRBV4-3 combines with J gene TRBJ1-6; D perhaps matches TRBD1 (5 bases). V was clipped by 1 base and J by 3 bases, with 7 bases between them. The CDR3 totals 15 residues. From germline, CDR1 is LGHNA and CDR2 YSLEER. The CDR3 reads CASSQGQLYNSPLHF. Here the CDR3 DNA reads TGCGCCAGCAGCCAAGGACAGCTCTATAATTCACCCCTCCACTTT.

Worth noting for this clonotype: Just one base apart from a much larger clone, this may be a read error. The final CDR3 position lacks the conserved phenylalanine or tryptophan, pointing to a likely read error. The CDR3: CATSDFGRNYNEQFI. DNA for the CDR3: TGTGCCACCAGTGATTTCGGCAGGAACTACAATGAGCAGTTCATC. This chain uses TRBV24-1 with TRBJ2-1, with D unclear. This CDR3 has 15 amino acids. Trimming took 1 base from V and 3 from J, leaving 9 bases between them. Per the germline V gene, CDR1 is KGHDR and CDR2 is SFDVKD.

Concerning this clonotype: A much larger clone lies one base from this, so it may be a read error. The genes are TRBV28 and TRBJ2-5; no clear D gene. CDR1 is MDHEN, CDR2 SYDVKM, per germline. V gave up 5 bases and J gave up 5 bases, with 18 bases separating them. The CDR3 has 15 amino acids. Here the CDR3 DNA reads TGTGCCAGCAGTGCTCGAGGAACCCGGTCGGAGACCCAGTACTTC. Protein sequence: CASSARGTRSETQYF.

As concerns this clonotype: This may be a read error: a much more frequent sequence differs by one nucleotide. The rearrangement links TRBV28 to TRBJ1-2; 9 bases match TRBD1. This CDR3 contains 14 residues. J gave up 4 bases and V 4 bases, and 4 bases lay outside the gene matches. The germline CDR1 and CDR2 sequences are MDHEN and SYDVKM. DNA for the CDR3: TGTGCCAGCAGTTCCTGGACAGGGGCCTATGGCTACACCTTC. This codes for CASSSWTGAYGYTF.

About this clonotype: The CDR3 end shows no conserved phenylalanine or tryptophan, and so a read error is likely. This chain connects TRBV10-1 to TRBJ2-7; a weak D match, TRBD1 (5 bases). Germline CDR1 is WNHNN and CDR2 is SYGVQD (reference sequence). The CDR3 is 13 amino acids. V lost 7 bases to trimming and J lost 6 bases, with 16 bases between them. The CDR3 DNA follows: TGCGCCAGCACCGCAATCCTAAGGGGCGAGCAGTACTTA. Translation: CASTAILRGEQYL.

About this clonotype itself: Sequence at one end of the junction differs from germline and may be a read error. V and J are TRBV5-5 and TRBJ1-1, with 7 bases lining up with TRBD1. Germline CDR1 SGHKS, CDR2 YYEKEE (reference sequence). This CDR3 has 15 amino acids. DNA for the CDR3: TGTTCCAGTAGCTTGTTCGGGACAGCGGGTACTGAAGCTTTCTTT. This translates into CSSSLFGTAGTEAFF.

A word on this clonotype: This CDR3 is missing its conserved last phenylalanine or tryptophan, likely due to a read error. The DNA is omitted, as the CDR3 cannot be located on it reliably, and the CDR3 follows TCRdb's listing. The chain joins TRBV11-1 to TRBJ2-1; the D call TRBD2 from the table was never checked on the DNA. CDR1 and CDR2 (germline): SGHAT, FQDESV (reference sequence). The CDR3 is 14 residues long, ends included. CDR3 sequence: CASSPRLAGALQFL.

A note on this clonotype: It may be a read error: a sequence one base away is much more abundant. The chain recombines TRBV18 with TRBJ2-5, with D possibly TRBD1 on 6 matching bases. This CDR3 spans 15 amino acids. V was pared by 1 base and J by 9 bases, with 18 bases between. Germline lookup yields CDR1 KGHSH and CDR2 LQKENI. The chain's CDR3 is CASSPRDIVGWPQYF. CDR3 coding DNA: TGTGCCAGCTCACCACGGGACATTGTTGGATGGCCCCAGTACTTC.

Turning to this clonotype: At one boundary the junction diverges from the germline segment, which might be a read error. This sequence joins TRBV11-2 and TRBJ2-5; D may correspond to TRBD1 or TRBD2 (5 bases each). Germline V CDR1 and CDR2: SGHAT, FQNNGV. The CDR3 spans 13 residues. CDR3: CASSAGLRETHYF. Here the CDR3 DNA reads TGTGCCAGCAGCGCAGGGTTGAGGGAGACCCATTATTTC.